The 10 T cell receptor beta chains below all came from one sample that was sequenced in a study of T cell responses to AZD1222 COVID-19 vaccine. Here immunoSEQ multiplex PCR was the method, and the copy in TCRdb shows in-frame clones only, minus some. The sample has about 120,000 clones, approximately 90% seen once. Specimen: peripheral blood, collected on day 0 of AZD1222 vaccination. The receptors come from an adult in good health.

The chain joins TRBV19 to TRBJ2-7; D may be TRBD1 (6 bases). This CDR3 is 14 amino acids long. Germline values: CDR1 LNHDA, CDR2 SQIVND (reference sequence). The V end was cut by 4 bases, the J end by 7 bases, with 17 bases between. CDR3 amino acids: CASSTDRLWEEQYF. CDR3 sequence (DNA): TGTGCCAGTAGTACCGACAGGTTGTGGGAGGAGCAGTACTTC.

The V call is TRBV19, the J call TRBJ2-1; 12 bases fit TRBD2. V gave up 2 bases and J gave up 0 bases; unmatched junction bases: 11. This CDR3 has 20 amino acids. Germline V lookup: CDR1 LNHDA, CDR2 SQIVND (reference sequence). CDR3 sequence reads: CASSISTSGRRPFSYNEQFF. The CDR3 coding sequence is TGTGCCAGTAGTATATCGACTAGCGGGAGAAGGCCCTTCTCCTACAATGAGCAGTTCTTC.

V and J are TRBV5-4 and TRBJ1-6, with TRBD1 identical over 7 bases. The CDR3 sequence is 14 residues long. Trimming at V came to 1 base and at J to 10 bases, leaving 5 bases not matched to a gene. In germline, CDR1 is SGHNT, CDR2 YYREEE (reference sequence). DNA of the CDR3: TGTGCCAGCAGCTTGATTCAGGGGGACTCACCCCTCCACTTT. Translation: CASSLIQGDSPLHF.

This chain connects TRBV10-1 to TRBJ1-6; TRBD1 aligns across 8 bases. With 1 base clipped from V and 0 bases from J, the junction kept 14 bases outside the gene matches. Per the germline V gene, CDR1 is WNHNN and CDR2 is SYGVQD (reference sequence). The CDR3 length is 21 residues. In DNA form, the CDR3 reads TGCGCCAGCAGTGAGTTAGGGCAGGGGGCTTATATTACCTCCTATAATTCACCCCTCCACTTT. Translating gives CASSELGQGAYITSYNSPLHF.

This clone was picked up one time. The rearrangement joins TRBV9 to TRBJ2-1; D is uncertain. From germline, CDR1 is SGDLS and CDR2 YYNGEE. The CDR3 has 15 amino acids. With 0 bases removed from V and 1 base from J, the gap between germline ends came to 8 bases. Here the CDR3 reads CASSVGEPSYNEQFF. Here the CDR3 DNA reads TGTGCCAGCAGCGTAGGCGAGCCTTCCTACAATGAGCAGTTCTTC.

The genes are TRBV10-3 and TRBJ1-1, with 9 bases matching TRBD1. V shed 3 bases, J shed 1 base, and the junction held 3 bases outside the gene matches. This CDR3 comprises 15 residues. CDR1 is ENHRY and CDR2 is SYGVKD in the germline V gene. The CDR3 bases are TGTGCCATCAGTGAAGACAGGGGGTCGAACACTGAAGCTTTCTTT. Protein product: CAISEDRGSNTEAFF.

The chain combines TRBV11-1 with TRBJ2-7; 10 bases line up with TRBD2. V shed 6 bases and J 3 bases; nucleotides not matched to a gene: 8. CDR1 and CDR2 (germline): SGHAT, FQDESV (reference sequence). The CDR3 totals 15 residues. The CDR3 DNA follows: TGTGCCAGCAGATACCGGACTAGCGGCCGCTACGAGCAGTACTTC. Amino acids: CASRYRTSGRYEQYF.

The chain employs TRBV29-1 and TRBJ2-1, with TRBD2 matching over 9 bases. V shed 3 bases, J shed 5 bases, and the junction held 8 bases outside the gene matches. Per the germline V gene, CDR1 is SQVTM and CDR2 is ANQGSEA. This CDR3 is built from 15 residues. The CDR3 is CSVDGVSGSDNEQFF. CDR3 DNA: TGCAGCGTTGACGGGGTTAGCGGGAGTGACAATGAGCAGTTCTTC.

This chain connects TRBV30 to TRBJ1-1, with D possibly being TRBD1 (5 bases). The V end lost 4 bases, the J end lost 1 base, and 13 bases lay between the germline ends. CDR3 length equals 14 residues. CDR1 GTSNPN and CDR2 SVGIG come from the germline V gene (reference sequence). Here the CDR3 reads CAWTYATANTEAFF. The CDR3 DNA reads as TGTGCCTGGACCTACGCGACAGCGAACACTGAAGCTTTCTTT.

This clone was picked up one time. The chain uses TRBV2 and TRBJ2-7, with no clear D. The CDR3 has 14 residues. Germline assignment: CDR1 SNHLY and CDR2 FYNNEI. V lost 8 bases and J lost 2, with 16 bases in between. The CDR3 DNA reads as TGTGCCAGCGGACCTCTTCTGAGAACCTACGAGCAGTACTTC. It codes for CASGPLLRTYEQYF.